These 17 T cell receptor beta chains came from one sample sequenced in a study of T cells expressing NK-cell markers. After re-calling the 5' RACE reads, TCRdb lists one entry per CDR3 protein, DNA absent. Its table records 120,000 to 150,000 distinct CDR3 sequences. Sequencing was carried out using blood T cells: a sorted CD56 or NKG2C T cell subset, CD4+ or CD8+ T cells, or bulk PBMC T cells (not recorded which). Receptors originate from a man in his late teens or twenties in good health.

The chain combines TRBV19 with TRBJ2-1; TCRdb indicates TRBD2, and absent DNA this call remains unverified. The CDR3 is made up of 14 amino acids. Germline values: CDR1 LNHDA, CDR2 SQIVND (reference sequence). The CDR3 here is CASSMGGRAHEQFF.

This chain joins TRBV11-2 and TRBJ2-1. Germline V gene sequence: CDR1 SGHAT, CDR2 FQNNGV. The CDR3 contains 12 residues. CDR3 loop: CASSLSYDEQFF.

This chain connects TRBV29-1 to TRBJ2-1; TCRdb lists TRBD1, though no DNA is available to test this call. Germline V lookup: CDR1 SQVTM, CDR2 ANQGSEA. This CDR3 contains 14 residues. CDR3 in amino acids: CSVGWDRDNNEQFF.

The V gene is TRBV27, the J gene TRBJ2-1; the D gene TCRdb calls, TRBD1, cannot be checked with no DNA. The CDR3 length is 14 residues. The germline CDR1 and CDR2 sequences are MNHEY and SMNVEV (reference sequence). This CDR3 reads CASKSLSPWDEQFF.

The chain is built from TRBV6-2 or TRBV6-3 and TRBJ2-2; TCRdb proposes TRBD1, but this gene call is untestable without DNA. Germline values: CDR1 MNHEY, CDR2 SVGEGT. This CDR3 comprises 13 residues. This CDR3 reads CASTGTLWRELFF.

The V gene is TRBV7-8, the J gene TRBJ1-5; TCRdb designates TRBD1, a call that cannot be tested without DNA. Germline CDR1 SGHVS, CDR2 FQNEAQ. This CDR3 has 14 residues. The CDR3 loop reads CASSGGMSNQPQHF.

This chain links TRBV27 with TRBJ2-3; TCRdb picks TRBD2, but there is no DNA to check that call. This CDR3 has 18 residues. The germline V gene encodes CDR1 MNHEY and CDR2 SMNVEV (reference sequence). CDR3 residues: CASSPMESGRSSTDTQYF.

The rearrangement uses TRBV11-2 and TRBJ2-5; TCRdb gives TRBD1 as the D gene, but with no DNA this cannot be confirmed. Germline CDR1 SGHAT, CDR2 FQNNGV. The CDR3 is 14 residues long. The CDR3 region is CASNSGASTETQYF.

This CDR3 reads CASRSGQGNTIYF. The V gene is TRBV12-3 or TRBV12-4, the J gene TRBJ1-3; TCRdb gives TRBD1 as the D gene, but with no DNA this cannot be confirmed. This CDR3 region has 13 residues.

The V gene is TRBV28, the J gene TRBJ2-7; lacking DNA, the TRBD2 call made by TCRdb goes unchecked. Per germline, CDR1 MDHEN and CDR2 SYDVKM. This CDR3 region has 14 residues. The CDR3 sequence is CASSLTPSGSQQYF.

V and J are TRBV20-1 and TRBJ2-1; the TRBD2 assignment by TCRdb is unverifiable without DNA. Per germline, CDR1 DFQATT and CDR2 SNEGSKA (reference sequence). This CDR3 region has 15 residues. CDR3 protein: CSARAASGRVNEQFF.

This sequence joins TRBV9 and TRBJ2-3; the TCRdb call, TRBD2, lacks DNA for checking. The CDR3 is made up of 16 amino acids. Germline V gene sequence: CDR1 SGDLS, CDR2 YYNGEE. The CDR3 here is CASSPQSRMGADTQYF.

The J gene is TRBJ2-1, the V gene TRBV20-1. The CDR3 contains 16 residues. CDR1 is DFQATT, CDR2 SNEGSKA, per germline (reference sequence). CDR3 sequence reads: CSARDLLAGVPNEQFF.

Here the CDR3 reads CASSPKEGPDTQYF. This sequence joins TRBV18 and TRBJ2-3; TCRdb selects TRBD2, and the lack of DNA leaves this call unchecked. There are 14 residues in the CDR3. Germline CDR1 reads KGHSH; CDR2 reads LQKENI.

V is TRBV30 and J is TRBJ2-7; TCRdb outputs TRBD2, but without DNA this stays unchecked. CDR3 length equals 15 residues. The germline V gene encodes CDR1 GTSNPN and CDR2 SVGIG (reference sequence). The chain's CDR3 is CAWSDSLAGTYEQYF.

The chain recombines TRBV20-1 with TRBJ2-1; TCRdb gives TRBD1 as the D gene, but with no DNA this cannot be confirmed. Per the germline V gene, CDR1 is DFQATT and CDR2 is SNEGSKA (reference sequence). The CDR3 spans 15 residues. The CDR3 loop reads CSARDPGQPDNEQFF.

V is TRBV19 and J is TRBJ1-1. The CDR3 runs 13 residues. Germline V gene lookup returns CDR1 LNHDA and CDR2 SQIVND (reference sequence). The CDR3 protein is CASAGEVGTEAFF. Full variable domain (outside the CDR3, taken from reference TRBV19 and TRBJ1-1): DGGITQSPKYLFRKEGQNVTLSCEQNLNHDAMYWYRQDPGQGLRLIYYSQIVNDFQKGDIAEGYSVSREKKESFPLTVTSAQKNPTAFYLCASAGEVGTEAFFGQGTRLTVV.